This TCR beta chain came from a study of T cells in Graves' hyperthyroidism and ophthalmopathy (dated by TCRdb to the late 2010s). For the wider study: To identify distinguishing TCR V-J signatures, a discovery cohort of about 100 patients was used, comprising 40 to 45 with Graves' ophthalmopathy and 57 with stable Graves' hyperthyroidism. Whether ophthalmopathy could be predicted prospectively was tested in an independent validation cohort made up of 18 hyperthyroidism patients plus 17 patients who later progressed to ophthalmopathy. For training and testing, the roughly 93 patients in the discovery cohort were randomly divided in a 7:3 ratio. In about six Graves' hyperthyroidism patients, the study also compared T-cell repertoires from thyroid tissue with T-cell repertoires from blood. Following sampling, methimazole starting at 30 mg daily was given to hyperthyroidism patients, and high-dose intravenous methylprednisolone was given to ophthalmopathy patients. According to the paper, TCR Vbeta CDR3 sequencing was carried out on about 140 peripheral blood samples, which came from more than 40 ophthalmopathy, approximately 72 hyperthyroidism and roughly 17 progressor patients.

General conclusions and limits of the study: In validation, the model predicted progression to ophthalmopathy a median of about 6.8 months before onset, with roughly 70% sensitivity and 72.22% specificity. A model built on a 13 V-J signature distinguished ophthalmopathy from stable hyperthyroidism, reaching approximately 89% sensitivity and about 81% specificity in cross-validation and 80%/75% in testing. No statistical method was used to set the sample size in advance, and investigators knew the group allocation. Most expanded thyroid clonotypes (frequency above 0.001) were also found in blood, which suggests that blood repertoires may mirror thyroid immune responses.

Patients with uncontrolled infections, other autoimmune diseases, pregnancy or lactation were excluded. Clinical symptoms, serum thyroxine and TRAb, thyroid ultrasound, and orbital computed tomography formed the basis for the diagnoses. Trizol reagent was used to extract total RNA, and RNA quality was then checked on an Agilent 2100 Bioanalyzer. V lost 5 bases and J lost 5 bases; the stretch between them is 25 bases long. CDR1 and CDR2 are read off the germline V gene as SGHTA and FQGNSA. Counted from cysteine to phenylalanine, this CDR3 has 18 amino acids. CDR3 DNA is the only sequence kept; it has 54 bases, read in frame from the first base. This clonotype occurred many times. The clone's antigen remains unknown. No much larger clone is present one base from it, and per-base qualities are unavailable. Amplification of TCR beta CDR3 regions was carried out from RNA transcripts. A first-round RT-PCR of the TCR CDR3 used the HTBI primer set with the Qiagen OneStep RT-PCR kit. Libraries were constructed in a second round of multiplex PCR, after which size selection and purification were carried out. Libraries were sequenced paired-end with 100 bp reads on an Illumina HiSeq2000. In the paper's pipeline: SOAPnuke was used to process the raw data, throwing out any read that contained adapters or uncalled bases, had a mean Phred below 15, or lacked an exact constant-primer or identifier match. COPE v1.2.5 was used to merge the high-quality paired reads, and each unique nucleotide sequence was defined as a clonotype. MiTCR v1.1 was used to align clonotypes to the IMGT TRBV, TRBD and TRBJ reference segments. Only V-J combinations with frequency above 0.0001, covering about 99% of repertoires, were analysed. The TCS score was defined as the ratio of F50 (clonal expansion) to E x V (chaos), calculated using BLOSUM62-based TCRdist between CDR3 peptides within each V-J. Welch's t-statistics and random forest reduced approximately 520 V-J features to 13, which were used in a naive Bayes classifier (R e1071). The similarity between thyroid and blood repertoires was quantified using the Morisita-Horn index. Clones were called with MiXCR by TCRdb after fastp trimmed the public reads at Q25, and only in-frame beta chains were retained. CDR3 protein duplicates are merged, each entry listing the most common genes and DNA. In this record, the V and J calls reflect TCRdb's handling and not the investigators' own analysis. In this sample the table shows 490,000 or so distinct CDR3 sequences, around 43% of which occur a single time. Roughly 45% of the sample rests with the top ten.

The sequence is built from TRBV7-2 and TRBJ1-5; the D region possibly corresponds to TRBD1 (6 bases align). The source is an adult woman with Graves' disease, either hyperthyroidism or ophthalmopathy (not recorded which). Sequenced: peripheral blood or thyroid tissue (not recorded which). In nucleotide form, the sequence is TGTGCCAGCAGCCGAAAGGCGGGTCCGGGACACTTCTATCAGCCCCAGCATTTT. Translation gives CASSRKAGPGHFYQPQHF.